This is a list of T cell receptor beta chains from one sample in a study of healthy donors' naive CD4 and CD8 T cells. TCRdb ran MiXCR on the reads and lists one entry per CDR3 protein. The table lists around 200,000 distinct CDR3 sequences, 65% to 75% of them singletons. Sequencing was carried out using naive CD4+ and CD8+ T cells sorted from blood, pooled from several donors. These receptor sequences come from a pool of human donors in good health; the sample pools cells from several healthy donors. CDR3s include the opening cysteine and the closing phenylalanine or tryptophan. Each record gives: V gene, clone size, D gene, J gene, CDR3 protein, CDR3 DNA. A D gene is named only where the DNA matches it firmly. Clone size, where shown, is once, few, many, or a class for clones that have expanded.

TRBV19,NA,NA,TRBJ2-2,CASSIVGSRTGELFF,TGTGCCAGTAGTATAGTCGGCAGTAGGACCGGGGAGCTGTTTTTT
TRBV27,NA,NA,TRBJ2-7,CASSYLSVVHEQYF,TGTGCCAGCAGTTATCTTTCCGTTGTCCACGAGCAGTACTTC
TRBV5-5,few,TRBD1,TRBJ2-5,CASSRHDRAETQYF,TGTGCCAGCAGCCGACATGACAGGGCAGAGACCCAGTACTTC
TRBV28,NA,NA,TRBJ2-3,CASSGPVYGPTQYF,TGTGCCAGCAGTGGGCCGGTATATGGTCCTACGCAGTATTTT
TRBV29-1,NA,NA,TRBJ1-1,CSAVGSTEAFF,TGCAGCGCTGTAGGGTCTACTGAAGCTTTCTTT
TRBV5-1,once,TRBD2,TRBJ2-7,CASSRPGLADEQYF,TGCGCCAGCAGCCGGCCGGGACTAGCGGACGAGCAGTACTTC
TRBV6-5,NA,TRBD2,TRBJ2-1,CASSYSRFRTSGSNEQFF,TGTGCCAGCAGTTACTCGAGATTCCGGACTAGCGGGAGTAATGAGCAGTTCTTC
TRBV29-1,few,NA,TRBJ2-5,CSVRSGQETQYF,TGCAGCGTAAGAAGCGGGCAAGAGACCCAGTACTTC
TRBV6-5,NA,TRBD2,TRBJ2-3,CASSYLAGGSDTQYF,TGTGCCAGCAGTTATCTGGCGGGAGGGTCAGATACGCAGTATTTT
TRBV6-2/TRBV6-3,NA,TRBD2,TRBJ2-7,CASSYSGTSGGYYEQYF,TGTGCCAGCAGTTACTCCGGGACTAGCGGCGGATACTACGAGCAGTACTTC
TRBV4-3,NA,TRBD2,TRBJ2-3,CASSQEGLADRTDTQYF,TGCGCCAGCAGCCAAGAAGGACTAGCGGACCGCACAGATACGCAGTATTTT
TRBV19,few,NA,TRBJ1-2,CASSIQRFRADSSYGYTF,TGTGCCAGTAGTATCCAAAGGTTCCGCGCGGACAGTTCCTATGGCTACACCTTC
TRBV11-2,few,NA,TRBJ1-1,CASSSIRDYKKNTEAFF,TGTGCCAGCAGCTCTATCCGGGATTATAAAAAGAACACTGAAGCTTTCTTT
TRBV6-2/TRBV6-3,NA,NA,TRBJ1-3,CASSYGGPTSGNTIYF,TGTGCCAGCAGTTACGGGGGCCCTACCTCTGGAAACACCATATATTTT
TRBV29-1,NA,NA,TRBJ1-2,CSARTVGYTF,TGCAGCGCGAGGACAGTTGGCTACACCTTC
TRBV27,NA,NA,TRBJ1-1,CASRWTLSGDTEAFF,TGTGCCAGCAGGTGGACTCTTTCAGGTGACACTGAAGCTTTCTTT
TRBV28,NA,TRBD2,TRBJ2-7,CASSLKGTTIYEQYF,TGTGCCAGCAGTTTGAAAGGGACTACCATCTACGAGCAGTACTTC
TRBV29-1,NA,TRBD1,TRBJ2-1,CSVEDLEAGGSYNEQFF,TGCAGCGTTGAAGATCTGGAGGCAGGGGGATCCTACAATGAGCAGTTCTTC
TRBV6-5,few,NA,TRBJ1-1,CASSYTFPGAEAFF,TGTGCCAGCAGTTACACTTTTCCGGGGGCTGAAGCTTTCTTT
TRBV4-3,few,NA,TRBJ2-3,CASSQDGLASDTQYF,TGCGCCAGCAGCCAAGATGGTCTAGCTTCAGATACGCAGTATTTT
TRBV29-1,NA,NA,TRBJ2-1,CSVEDPRRVDRGEQFF,TGCAGCGTTGAAGACCCGCGCAGGGTGGATCGAGGTGAGCAGTTCTTC
TRBV6-6,NA,NA,TRBJ2-7,CASSHYGTPYEQYF,TGTGCCAGCAGTCATTACGGGACACCCTACGAGCAGTACTTC
TRBV27,NA,NA,TRBJ1-2,CASREGKSVYGYTF,TGTGCCAGCAGGGAGGGGAAATCGGTCTATGGCTACACCTTC
TRBV6-1,NA,NA,TRBJ2-1,CASVREREQFF,TGTGCCAGCGTTCGAGAGCGTGAGCAGTTCTTC
TRBV29-1,once,NA,TRBJ2-7,CSVAGGTYHEQYF,TGCAGCGTGGCTGGGGGCACCTACCACGAGCAGTACTTC
TRBV6-6,NA,TRBD2,TRBJ2-7,CASSYGLAGYEQYF,TGTGCCAGCAGTTACGGGCTAGCGGGTTACGAGCAGTACTTC
TRBV15,NA,TRBD1,TRBJ2-5,CATSRPPFAEQGPETQYF,TGTGCCACCAGCAGACCACCGTTTGCAGAACAGGGGCCGGAGACCCAGTACTTC
TRBV5-1,NA,NA,TRBJ2-7,CASSLRSEGTYEQYF,TGCGCCAGCAGCTTGCGGTCGGAGGGAACCTACGAGCAGTACTTC
TRBV29-1,NA,TRBD1,TRBJ2-1,CSGWTGGHEQFF,TGCAGCGGATGGACAGGGGGCCATGAGCAGTTCTTC
TRBV6-2/TRBV6-3,NA,NA,TRBJ1-1,CASSYLSMNTEAFF,TGTGCCAGCAGTTACCTATCCATGAACACTGAAGCTTTCTTT
TRBV30,few,NA,TRBJ2-1,CAWSVGAGHNEQFF,TGTGCCTGGAGTGTCGGGGCCGGCCACAATGAGCAGTTCTTC
TRBV6-5,NA,TRBD2,TRBJ2-6,CASSYSGGRLPGANVLTF,TGTGCCAGCAGTTACTCGGGAGGGAGGCTCCCTGGGGCCAACGTCCTGACTTTC
TRBV6-2/TRBV6-3,NA,NA,TRBJ1-1,CASSYGVTEAFF,TGTGCCAGCAGTTACGGGGTCACTGAAGCTTTCTTT
TRBV29-1,NA,TRBD2,TRBJ2-7,CSIEAGGGYEQYF,TGCAGCATTGAAGCGGGAGGGGGGTACGAGCAGTACTTC
TRBV4-3,NA,NA,TRBJ2-3,CASEADRDTDTQYF,TGCGCCAGCGAGGCGGATCGTGACACAGATACGCAGTATTTT
TRBV6-1,NA,NA,TRBJ1-5,CASSDGHINQPQHF,TGTGCCAGCAGTGACGGACATATCAATCAGCCCCAGCATTTT
TRBV29-1,NA,TRBD1,TRBJ1-2,CSVETTGVNYGYTF,TGCAGCGTTGAAACGACAGGGGTTAACTATGGCTACACCTTC
TRBV6-2/TRBV6-3,NA,NA,TRBJ2-1,CATGDEQFF,TGTGCCACCGGAGATGAGCAGTTCTTC
TRBV27,NA,NA,TRBJ1-1,CASSLLRGSVTEAFF,TGTGCCAGCAGTTTACTCAGGGGTAGCGTCACTGAAGCTTTCTTT
TRBV5-1,NA,TRBD1,TRBJ2-5,CASSFDREKETQYF,TGCGCCAGCAGCTTTGACAGGGAGAAGGAGACCCAGTACTTC
TRBV29-1,NA,NA,TRBJ2-2,CSVAGDYTGELFF,TGCAGCGTTGCCGGGGATTACACCGGGGAGCTGTTTTTT
TRBV29-1,NA,NA,TRBJ2-1,CSILGGSYNEQFF,TGCAGCATACTAGGGGGCTCCTACAATGAGCAGTTCTTC
TRBV29-1,NA,NA,TRBJ1-2,CSVGRSNYGYTF,TGCAGCGTTGGGAGATCGAACTATGGTTACACCTTC
TRBV7-2,NA,TRBD2,TRBJ2-1,CASSLSLPSGIYNEQFF,TGTGCCAGCAGCTTAAGCCTGCCTAGCGGGATCTACAATGAGCAGTTCTTC
TRBV6-5,NA,NA,TRBJ2-7,CASSYSARYEQYF,TGTGCCAGCAGTTACTCCGCTCGGTACGAGCAGTACTTC
TRBV5-1,once,NA,TRBJ1-2,CASSEGTSDVYTF,TGCGCCAGCAGCGAGGGGACGTCGGATGTCTACACCTTC
TRBV19,few,TRBD1,TRBJ2-1,CASSLMVTGQGYNEQFF,TGTGCCAGTAGCCTCATGGTTACGGGACAGGGATACAATGAGCAGTTCTTC
TRBV20-1,NA,NA,TRBJ2-1,CSASHLVSNEQFF,TGCAGTGCTAGTCATCTAGTCAGCAATGAGCAGTTCTTC
TRBV18,NA,NA,TRBJ2-1,CASSPPQGDEQFF,TGTGCCAGCTCACCACCACAGGGCGATGAGCAGTTCTTC
TRBV12-3/TRBV12-4,NA,TRBD1,TRBJ2-5,CASSSSDRAGGSETQYF,TGTGCCAGCAGTTCGAGCGACAGGGCAGGAGGTTCTGAGACCCAGTACTTC
TRBV28,NA,NA,TRBJ1-2,CASSSLAGYGYTF,TGTGCCAGCAGTTCTCTCGCGGGGTATGGCTACACCTTC
TRBV29-1,NA,NA,TRBJ1-1,CSVGSSETEAFF,TGCAGCGTTGGGAGCAGTGAGACTGAAGCTTTCTTT
TRBV30,NA,TRBD2,TRBJ2-1,CAWSVLLAGVDEQFF,TGTGCCTGGAGTGTACTACTAGCGGGAGTGGATGAGCAGTTCTTC
TRBV29-1,NA,NA,TRBJ2-5,CSAIDARETQYF,TGCAGCGCCATCGATGCCAGGGAGACCCAGTACTTC
TRBV28,NA,NA,TRBJ2-5,CASSTTRDGQETQYF,TGTGCCAGCAGCACTACTCGGGACGGGCAAGAGACCCAGTACTTC
TRBV27,NA,TRBD2,TRBJ2-5,CASSEGLVETQYF,TGTGCCAGCAGTGAAGGACTAGTCGAGACCCAGTACTTC
TRBV27,NA,NA,TRBJ2-5,CASSLGTSQETQYF,TGTGCCAGCAGTTTAGGGACAAGCCAAGAGACCCAGTACTTC